This T cell receptor beta chain is from a study of immune characterization of retroperitoneal liposarcoma (dated by TCRdb to about 2019). Concerning this clonotype: What this receptor recognizes is not known. No quality values exist for individual bases; no much larger clone is one base distant.

Trimming leaves V shorter by 5 bases and J shorter by 7 bases, with the junction holding 10 bases beyond the gene matches. The CDR3 covers 16 residues, taking in both the cysteine and the phenylalanine. Of all the DNA, just the CDR3 is kept, 48 bases in frame from base 1. Library preparation employed PCR. The sequencer was a NextSeq 500. Starting from the raw public reads, TCRdb applied fastp trimming at Q25, assembled clones with MiXCR and retained in-frame beta chains. Identical CDR3 protein sequences are pooled into one entry, listed with their most common genes and DNA. A total of more than 9,000 distinct CDR3 sequences appear in this sample, 30% to 45% of them only once. The ten largest clones represent roughly 25% of the sample.

This sequence originates from a male donor with retroperitoneal liposarcoma. The sequence links TRBV12-3 or TRBV12-4 to TRBJ2-7, with TRBD2 matching 14 junction bases. Sequencing input: tumor tissue. The CDR3 protein: CASSPGTSGSLREQYF. The sequence in DNA is TGTGCCAGCAGTCCTGGGACTAGCGGGAGTCTGAGGGAGCAGTACTTC.